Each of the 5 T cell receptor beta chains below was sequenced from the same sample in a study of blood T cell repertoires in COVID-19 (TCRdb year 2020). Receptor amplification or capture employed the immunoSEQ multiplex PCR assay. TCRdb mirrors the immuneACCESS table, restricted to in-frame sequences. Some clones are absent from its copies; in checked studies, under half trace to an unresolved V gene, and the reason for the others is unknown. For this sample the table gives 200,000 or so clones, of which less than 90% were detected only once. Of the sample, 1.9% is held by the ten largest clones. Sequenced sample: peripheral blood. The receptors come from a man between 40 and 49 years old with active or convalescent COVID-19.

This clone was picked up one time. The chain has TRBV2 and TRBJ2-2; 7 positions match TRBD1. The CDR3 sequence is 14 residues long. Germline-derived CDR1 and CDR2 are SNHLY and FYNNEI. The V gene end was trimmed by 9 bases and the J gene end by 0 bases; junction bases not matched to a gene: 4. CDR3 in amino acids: CASKQGTNTGELFF. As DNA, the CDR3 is TGTGCCAGTAAACAGGGGACGAACACCGGGGAGCTGTTTTTT.

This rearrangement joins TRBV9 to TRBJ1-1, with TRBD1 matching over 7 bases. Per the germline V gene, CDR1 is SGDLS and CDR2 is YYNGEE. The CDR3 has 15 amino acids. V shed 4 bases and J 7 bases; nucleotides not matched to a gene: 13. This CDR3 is CASSPAKGAYNEAFF. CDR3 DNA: TGTGCCAGCAGCCCTGCAAAGGGGGCATATAATGAAGCTTTCTTT.

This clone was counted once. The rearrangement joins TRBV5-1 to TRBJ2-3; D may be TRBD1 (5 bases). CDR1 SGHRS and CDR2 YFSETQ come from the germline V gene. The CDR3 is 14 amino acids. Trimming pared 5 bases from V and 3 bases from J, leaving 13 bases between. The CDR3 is CASSQGERTDTQYF. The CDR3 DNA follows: TGCGCCAGCAGTCAGGGCGAGCGTACAGATACGCAGTATTTT.

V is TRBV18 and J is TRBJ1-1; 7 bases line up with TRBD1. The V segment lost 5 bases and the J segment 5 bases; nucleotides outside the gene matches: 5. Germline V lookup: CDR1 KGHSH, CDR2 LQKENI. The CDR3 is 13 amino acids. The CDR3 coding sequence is TGTGCCAGCTCAATCAACAGGGGAACTGAAGCTTTCTTT. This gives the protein CASSINRGTEAFF.

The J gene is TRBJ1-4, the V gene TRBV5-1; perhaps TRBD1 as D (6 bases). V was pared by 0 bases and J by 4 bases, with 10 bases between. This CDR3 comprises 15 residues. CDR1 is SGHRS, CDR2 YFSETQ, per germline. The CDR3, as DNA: TGCGCCAGCAGCTTGGGCGGACAGAGTAATGAAAAACTGTTTTTT. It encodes CASSLGGQSNEKLFF.